The clone carrying this T cell receptor (beta chain) was seen at least ten times. Its antigen is not identified. Germline V gene lookup returns CDR1 SGHTA and CDR2 FQGNSA. The length of the CDR3 is 15 residues. V gave up 1 base and J gave up 2 bases; unmatched junction bases: 4. This sample is part of a study of T cells after yellow fever vaccination. As TCR cDNA was made by 5'RACE template switching, a universal primer site and UMIs were added. Via MiXCR, TCRdb re-called the 5' RACE reads, giving one row per CDR3 protein. The sample lists 200,000 to 300,000 distinct CDR3 sequences; roughly 13% were seen once. General observations from the study: FACS-sorted repertoires could contain abundant clonotypes contaminating from the bulk population. Clones from primary vaccination mostly reappeared after the booster (roughly 95% CD4, about 85% CD8).

The clonotype was recovered from a man aged 25-45 years who received the YFV17D yellow fever vaccine. The V call is TRBV7-2, the J call TRBJ2-5; TRBD2 matches 7 bases. The sequences come from CD4+ T cells sorted from PBMCs, collected 45 days after the yellow fever booster vaccination. CDR3 protein: CASSLELARQETQYF. As DNA, the CDR3 is TGTGCCAGCAGCTTAGAACTAGCGAGGCAAGAGACCCAGTACTTC.